Sequencing of this TCR beta chain was carried out in a study of cytomegalovirus exposure and HLA in healthy donors. Overall study context: The study placed roughly four fifths of its approximately 400 genotyped donors in the Caucasian-associated ancestry cluster. Overall study findings and caveats: Researchers reported from a later analysis that most CMV-associated TCR beta chains appeared HLA-restricted.

The J segment lost 6 bases and the V segment lost 1 base, leaving 2 bases of the junction unmatched. The CDR3 is 13 residues long. Germline CDR1 and CDR2: MDHEN and SYDVKM. Remarks on this clone: Its matching antigen is unknown.

Despite likely unrecorded immune exposures, the donors were nominally healthy at the time of sampling. Primers for the PCR totalled 60 Vbeta and 13 Jbeta. Data came from immunoSEQ multiplex PCR; TCRdb stores just in-frame clones and leaves some out. The table lists 110,000 or so clones, about 78% of them singletons. The chain has TRBV28 and TRBJ2-7, with 8 positions matching TRBD1. The sample was PBMCs. This sequence was found in a man in his thirties or forties in good health and CMV-seronegative. CDR3 nucleotides: TGTGCCAGCAGTTTATACAGGGGGTTCGAGCAGTACTTC. This gives the protein CASSLYRGFEQYF.